This T cell receptor beta chain emerged from a study of cytomegalovirus exposure and HLA in healthy donors. Study at large: About 85 million unique TCR sequences came from HLA-typed donors in an early release.

The PCR employed 60 Vbeta primers together with 13 Jbeta primers. The method was immunoSEQ multiplex PCR; TCRdb's version includes in-frame clones alone and lacks a portion of them. The sample has about 200,000 clones, roughly 80% seen once. Details on this clone: What it binds is unknown.

Everyone who donated was a healthy bone marrow donor. The CDR3 runs 15 residues. Germline CDR1 SGHDT, CDR2 YYEEEE. V shed 4 bases, J shed 7 bases, and the junction held 7 bases outside the gene matches. Findings and limits, study-wide: There were some public TCRs occurring in many donors, but most TCR sequences were rare.

The sequenced sample was PBMCs. The V gene is TRBV5-6, the J gene TRBJ2-1; 11 bases line up with TRBD2. This TCR derives from a man aged 50 to 60 in good health and CMV-seronegative. The CDR3 DNA sequence: TGTGCCAGCAGCGACGGGACTAGCGGTGGGAATGAGCAGTTCTTC. Translation: CASSDGTSGGNEQFF.